One and the same sample provided the 22 T cell receptor beta chains below, sequenced in a study of blood T cell repertoires in COVID-19. Profiled with immunoSEQ multiplex PCR; TCRdb holds only in-frame clones, not every one. Of about 400,000 clones in the sample, approximately 91% were seen once. The source material was PBMCs or T cells enriched from blood (not recorded which). These receptors were collected from a woman in her 40s with acute COVID-19.

The rearrangement joins TRBV2 to TRBJ1-2, with TRBD1 matching over 7 bases. The CDR3 is 16 residues long. Germline CDR1 is SNHLY and CDR2 is FYNNEI. Unmatched junction bases numbered 22, after V lost 10 bases and J lost 8 bases. The DNA for the CDR3 is TGTGCCATCCTAGGGGGCGAAGGGAGGCAAAGGGGCGGCTACACCTTC. This gives the protein CAILGGEGRQRGGYTF.

The chain joins TRBV5-6 to TRBJ2-7; 10 positions match TRBD2. This CDR3 is built from 15 residues. The J segment lost 3 bases and the V segment lost 5 bases, leaving 8 bases of the junction unmatched. CDR1 SGHDT and CDR2 YYEEEE come from the germline V gene. In nucleotides, the CDR3 is TGTGCCAGCAGTACACGACTAGCGGGCTTCTACGAGCAGTACTTC. It translates to CASSTRLAGFYEQYF.

In its sample, this clone was seen a few times. The CDR3 spells CASRSGGTGYYEQYF. Written as DNA, the CDR3 is TGTGCCAGCAGGTCGGGCGGGACAGGGTACTACGAGCAGTACTTC. V usage is TRBV11-2 and J usage is TRBJ2-7, with 9 bases fitting TRBD1. Germline loops: CDR1 SGHAT, CDR2 FQNNGV. The CDR3 runs 15 residues. J gave up 3 bases and V 6 bases, and 9 bases lay outside the gene matches.

This chain joins TRBV7-8 and TRBJ2-5; D is unresolved. The V end was cut by 6 bases, the J end by 1 base, with 9 bases between. The CDR3 has 13 amino acids. In germline, CDR1 is SGHVS, CDR2 FQNEAQ. CDR3 DNA: TGTGCCAGCAGTAGACACCGCCAAGAGACCCAGTACTTC. It translates to CASSRHRQETQYF.

The gene calls are TRBV20-1 and TRBJ2-7; TRBD1 matches 7 bases. The CDR3 runs 14 residues. J lost 3 bases, V lost 3 bases, and 8 bases had no gene match. The V gene's germline CDR1 is DFQATT and CDR2 SNEGSKA (reference sequence). The CDR3 loop reads CSASEMGTDYEQYF. Written as DNA, the CDR3 is TGCAGTGCTAGTGAGATGGGGACAGACTACGAGCAGTACTTC.

The V gene is TRBV7-9, the J gene TRBJ2-7, with TRBD1 matching over 7 bases. J gave up 6 bases and V 7 bases, and 9 bases lay outside the gene matches. This CDR3 comprises 13 residues. CDR1 and CDR2 from the germline V gene are SEHNR and FQNEAQ (reference sequence). CDR3 amino acids: CASTTGSVSEQYF. DNA of the CDR3: TGTGCCAGCACGACAGGGTCGGTTTCCGAGCAGTACTTC.

The chain employs TRBV6-1 and TRBJ1-2; no firm D call. The V gene's germline CDR1 is MNHNS and CDR2 SASEGT. The V end was cut by 1 base, the J end by 7 bases, with 13 bases between. The CDR3 is 14 residues long. The CDR3 region is CASSEVTVTLGYTF. The DNA of the CDR3 is TGTGCCAGCAGTGAAGTGACCGTGACACTTGGCTACACCTTC.

In this sample, this clone turned up a few times. The chain links TRBV5-6 to TRBJ1-3; the D is unclear. The CDR3 has 16 residues. CDR1 SGHDT and CDR2 YYEEEE come from the germline V gene. Trimming stripped 0 bases from V and 7 bases from J, with 17 bases between. The CDR3: CASSLDPQVHPNTIYF. The CDR3 nucleotides read TGTGCCAGCAGCTTGGATCCCCAGGTCCATCCGAACACCATATATTTT.

This clone turned up a few times. This rearrangement joins TRBV5-1 to TRBJ1-6, with D possibly TRBD1 on 5 matching bases. The CDR3 runs 14 residues. The germline gives CDR1 SGHRS, CDR2 YFSETQ. The germline V and J ends were trimmed by 4 bases and 10 bases, with 15 bases remaining between them. This CDR3 reads CASSLGDYRSPLHF. For the CDR3, the DNA is TGCGCCAGCAGCCTTGGGGACTACAGATCACCCCTCCACTTT.

The chain joins TRBV2 to TRBJ1-3, with D hard to call. The CDR3 has 13 amino acids. V shed 6 bases and J shed 0 bases, with 6 bases lying between them. CDR1 and CDR2 from the germline V gene are SNHLY and FYNNEI. The CDR3 is CASRIHSGNTIYF. CDR3 bases: TGTGCCAGCAGGATACACTCTGGAAACACCATATATTTT.

V usage is TRBV12-5 and J usage is TRBJ2-2, with 7 bases that match TRBD1. The trim removed 1 base at V and 2 bases at J, leaving 7 bases unmatched. Germline CDR1 LGHNT, CDR2 FRNRAP. The CDR3 has 17 residues. CDR3 nucleotides: TGTGCTAGTGGTTTGGGTTCAGGGGGAGCAAACACCGGGGAGCTGTTTTTT. It translates to CASGLGSGGANTGELFF.

V usage is TRBV5-8 and J usage is TRBJ1-5; possible D gene TRBD1, 5 bases. The CDR3 has 15 amino acids. The V gene's germline CDR1 is SGHTS and CDR2 YDEGEE. V was pared by 0 bases and J by 3 bases, with 10 bases between. The CDR3 protein is CASSLGQGTNQPQHF. In DNA form, the CDR3 reads TGTGCCAGCAGCTTGGGGCAGGGAACCAATCAGCCCCAGCATTTT.

The CDR3 reads CASSYGGEGSYEQYF. DNA for the CDR3: TGTGCCAGCAGTTATGGAGGAGAGGGCTCCTACGAGCAGTACTTC. The chain recombines TRBV28 with TRBJ2-7; D perhaps matches TRBD2 (5 bases). The germline gives CDR1 MDHEN, CDR2 SYDVKM. The V and J ends lost 4 bases and 0 bases respectively, with 13 bases between them. The CDR3 runs 15 residues.

This clone was seen just once. This sequence joins TRBV12-3 or TRBV12-4 and TRBJ1-1; TRBD1 matches at 7 bases. J was trimmed by 7 bases and V by 6 bases; bases with no gene match: 8. The length of the CDR3 is 13 residues. CDR3 region: CASRPGQNLEAFF. In nucleotides, the CDR3 is TGTGCCAGCAGGCCGGGACAGAACCTTGAAGCTTTCTTT.

This clone was picked up a small number of times. The rearrangement uses TRBV5-4 and TRBJ1-2; no clear D. Germline-derived CDR1 and CDR2 are SGHNT and YYREEE (reference sequence). V was shortened by 4 bases and J by 3 bases, with 16 bases between the two germline ends. The CDR3 totals 15 residues. CDR3 loop: CASSNPQTGYYGYTF. DNA of the CDR3: TGTGCCAGCAGCAACCCACAGACCGGTTACTATGGCTACACCTTC.

The chain is built from TRBV6-5 and TRBJ1-2; no reliable D call. The CDR3 sequence is 13 residues long. V lost 5 bases to trimming and J lost 6 bases, with 13 bases between them. The germline gives CDR1 MNHEY, CDR2 SVGAGI. CDR3 in amino acids: CASSRDDQDGYTF. The CDR3 nucleotides read TGTGCCAGCAGTAGAGATGATCAGGATGGCTACACCTTC.

CDR3 in amino acids: CASSLLAGPNEKLFF. The CDR3, as DNA: TGTGCCAGCAGCTTACTGGCAGGGCCTAATGAAAAACTGTTTTTT. The chain recombines TRBV11-2 with TRBJ1-4, with D maybe TRBD1 (5 bases). CDR3 length: 15 residues. Germline V lookup: CDR1 SGHAT, CDR2 FQNNGV. V gave up 2 bases and J gave up 3 bases, with 10 bases separating them.

The chain employs TRBV5-1 and TRBJ2-2; TRBD1 agrees at 7 bases. Germline V gives CDR1 SGHRS, CDR2 YFSETQ. This CDR3 has 15 residues. After removal of 4 bases from V and 4 bases from J, the junction contained 7 bases not matched to a gene. The CDR3 here is CASSSTGAGTGELFF. CDR3 DNA: TGCGCCAGCAGCAGCACAGGGGCGGGCACCGGGGAGCTGTTTTTT.

V is TRBV2 and J is TRBJ2-1; 9 positions agree with TRBD2. The germline V gene encodes CDR1 SNHLY and CDR2 FYNNEI. Trimming removed 3 bases from V and 7 bases from J; junction bases left unmatched: 7. The CDR3 covers 15 residues. The CDR3 DNA is TGTGCCAGCAGTGACCTAGCGGGAAATTTGAATGAGCAGTTCTTC. Residues: CASSDLAGNLNEQFF.

The V and J genes are TRBV5-6 and TRBJ1-5, with D tentatively TRBD1 (6 bases). The CDR3 totals 13 residues. Germline values: CDR1 SGHDT, CDR2 YYEEEE. V was trimmed by 4 bases and J by 6 bases, leaving 11 bases between them. As DNA, the CDR3 is TGTGCCAGCAGCGAACAGGGAGTTCAGCCCCAGCATTTT. Its protein product is CASSEQGVQPQHF.

This clone came up a few times. The J gene is TRBJ1-1, the V gene TRBV19; D is ambiguous. Trimming shortened V by 7 bases and J by 6 bases, and 9 bases separated the two germline ends. CDR1 LNHDA and CDR2 SQIVND come from the germline V gene (reference sequence). The CDR3 loop spans 11 amino acids. The CDR3 loop is CASTSGAEAFF. The CDR3 DNA follows: TGTGCCAGTACTAGCGGGGCTGAAGCTTTCTTT. The whole variable domain, filled in from reference TRBV19 and TRBJ1-1, reads DGGITQSPKYLFRKEGQNVTLSCEQNLNHDAMYWYRQDPGQGLRLIYYSQIVNDFQKGDIAEGYSVSREKKESFPLTVTSAQKNPTAFYLCASTSGAEAFFGQGTRLTVV.

This chain connects TRBV6-1 to TRBJ2-2, with 9 bases matching TRBD1. Looked up from germline, CDR1 is MNHNS and CDR2 is SASEGT. The trim removed 4 bases at V and 6 bases at J, leaving 9 bases unmatched. The CDR3 extends over 16 amino acids. CDR3 in amino acids: CASSGTGGGIPGELFF. In DNA, the CDR3 is TGTGCCAGCAGTGGAACAGGGGGCGGAATTCCCGGGGAGCTGTTTTTT.